This entry is about one TCR beta chain. Sequenced by immunoSEQ multiplex PCR; TCRdb stores in-frame clones only, minus some. The sample shows 150,000 to 200,000 clones, approximately 86% of them seen only once. This entry comes from a study of blood T cell repertoires in COVID-19. This sequence originates from a man between 60 and 75 years old with acute or convalescent COVID-19. Sequenced sample: peripheral blood.

CDR3 in DNA: TGTGCCAGCAGCTTAGGTCCCCGAGGTGCGGGCAATCAGCCCCAGCATTTT. Residues: CASSLGPRGAGNQPQHF. The chain employs TRBV5-4 and TRBJ1-5; D remains unclear. The CDR3 length is 17 residues. The V end was cut by 2 bases, the J end by 2 bases, with 17 bases between. The V gene's germline CDR1 is SGHNT and CDR2 YYREEE (reference sequence).